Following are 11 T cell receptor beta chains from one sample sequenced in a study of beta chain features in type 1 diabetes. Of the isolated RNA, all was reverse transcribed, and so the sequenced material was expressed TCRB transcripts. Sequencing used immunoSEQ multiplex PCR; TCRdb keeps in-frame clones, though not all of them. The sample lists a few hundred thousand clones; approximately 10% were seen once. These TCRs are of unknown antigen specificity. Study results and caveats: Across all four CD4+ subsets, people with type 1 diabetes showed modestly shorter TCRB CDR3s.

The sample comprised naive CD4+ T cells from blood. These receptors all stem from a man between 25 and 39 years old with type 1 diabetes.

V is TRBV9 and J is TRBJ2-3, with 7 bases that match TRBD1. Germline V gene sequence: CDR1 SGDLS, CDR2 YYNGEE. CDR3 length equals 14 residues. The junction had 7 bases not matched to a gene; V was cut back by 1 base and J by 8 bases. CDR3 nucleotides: TGTGCCAGCAGCGTAACAGGGGTTCAAGGTACGCAGTATTTT. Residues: CASSVTGVQGTQYF.

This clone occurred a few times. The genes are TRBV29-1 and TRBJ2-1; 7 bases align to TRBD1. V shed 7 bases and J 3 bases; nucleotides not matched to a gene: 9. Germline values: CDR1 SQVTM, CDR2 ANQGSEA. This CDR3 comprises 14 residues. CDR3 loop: CSALFRDSYNEQFF. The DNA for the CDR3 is TGCAGCGCCCTCTTCCGGGACAGCTACAATGAGCAGTTCTTC.

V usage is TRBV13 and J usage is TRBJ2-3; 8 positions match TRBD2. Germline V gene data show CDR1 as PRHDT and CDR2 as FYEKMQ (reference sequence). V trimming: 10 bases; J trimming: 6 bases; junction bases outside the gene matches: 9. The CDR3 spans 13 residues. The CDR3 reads CATGGQPEDTQYF. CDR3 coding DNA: TGTGCCACGGGGGGGCAGCCCGAGGATACGCAGTATTTT.

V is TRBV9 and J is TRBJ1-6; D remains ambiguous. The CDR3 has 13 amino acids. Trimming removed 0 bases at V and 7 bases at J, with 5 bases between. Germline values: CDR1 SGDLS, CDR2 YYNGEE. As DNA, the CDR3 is TGTGCCAGCAGCGTAGCTAAGAATTCACCCCTCCACTTT. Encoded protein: CASSVAKNSPLHF.

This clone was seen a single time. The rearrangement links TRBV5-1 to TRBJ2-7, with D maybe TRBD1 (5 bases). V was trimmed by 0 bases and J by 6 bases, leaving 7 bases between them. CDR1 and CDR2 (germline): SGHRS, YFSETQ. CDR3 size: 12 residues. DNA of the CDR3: TGCGCCAGCAGCTTGGTAGGGGCCGAGCAGTACTTC. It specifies CASSLVGAEQYF.

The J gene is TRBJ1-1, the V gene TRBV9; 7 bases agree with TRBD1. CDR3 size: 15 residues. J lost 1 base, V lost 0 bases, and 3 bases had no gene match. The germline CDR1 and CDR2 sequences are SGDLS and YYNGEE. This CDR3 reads CASSVGGQANTEAFF. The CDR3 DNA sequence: TGTGCCAGCAGCGTAGGCGGACAGGCGAACACTGAAGCTTTCTTT.

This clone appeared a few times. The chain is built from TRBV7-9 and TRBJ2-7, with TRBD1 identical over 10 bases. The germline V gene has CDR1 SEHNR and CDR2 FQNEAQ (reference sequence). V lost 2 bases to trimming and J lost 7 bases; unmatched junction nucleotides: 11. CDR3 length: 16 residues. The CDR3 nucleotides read TGTGCCAGCAGCTTACTTTCGGGACAGGGGTTTGGGGAGCAGTACTTC. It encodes CASSLLSGQGFGEQYF.

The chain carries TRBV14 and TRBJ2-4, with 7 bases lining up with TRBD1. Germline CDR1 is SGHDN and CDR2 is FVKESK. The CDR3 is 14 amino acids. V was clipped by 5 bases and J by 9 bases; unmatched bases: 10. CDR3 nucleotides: TGTGCCAGCAGCTCCGACAGGGCTCTAGGCATTCAGTACTTC. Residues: CASSSDRALGIQYF.

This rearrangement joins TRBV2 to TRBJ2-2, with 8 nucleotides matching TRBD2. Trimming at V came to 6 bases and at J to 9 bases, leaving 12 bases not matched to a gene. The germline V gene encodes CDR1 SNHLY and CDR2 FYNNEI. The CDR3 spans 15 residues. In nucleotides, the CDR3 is TGTGCCAGCAGCGCCGGGACTAGGCCCCCGTGGGAGCTGTTTTTT. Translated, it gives CASSAGTRPPWELFF.

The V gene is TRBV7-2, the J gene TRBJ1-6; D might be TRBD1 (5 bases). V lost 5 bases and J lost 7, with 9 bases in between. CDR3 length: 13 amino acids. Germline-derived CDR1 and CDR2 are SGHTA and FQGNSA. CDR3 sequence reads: CASSRRQNSPLHF. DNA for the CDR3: TGTGCCAGCAGCCGTCGACAGAATTCACCCCTCCACTTT.

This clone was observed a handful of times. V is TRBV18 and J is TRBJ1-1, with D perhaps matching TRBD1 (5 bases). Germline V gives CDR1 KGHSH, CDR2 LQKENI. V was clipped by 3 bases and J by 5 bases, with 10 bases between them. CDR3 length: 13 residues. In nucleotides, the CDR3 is TGTGCCAGCTCACCGAACAGGTTGACTGAAGCTTTCTTT. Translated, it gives CASSPNRLTEAFF.